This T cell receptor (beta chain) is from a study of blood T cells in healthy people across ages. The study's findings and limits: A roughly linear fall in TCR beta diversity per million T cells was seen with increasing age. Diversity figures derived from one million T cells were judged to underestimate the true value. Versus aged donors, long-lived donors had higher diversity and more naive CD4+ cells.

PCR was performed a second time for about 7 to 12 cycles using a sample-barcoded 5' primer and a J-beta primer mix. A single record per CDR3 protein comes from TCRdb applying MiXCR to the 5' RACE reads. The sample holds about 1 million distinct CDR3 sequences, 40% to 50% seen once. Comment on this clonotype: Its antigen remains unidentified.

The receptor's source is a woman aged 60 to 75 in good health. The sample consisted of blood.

The CDR3 coding sequence is TGTGCCAGCAGCACCAGCGGGACTGAGCAGTTCTTC. It yields the protein CASSTSGTEQFF. The chain couples TRBV7-9 to TRBJ2-1, with 7 positions matching TRBD2. The V segment lost 5 bases and the J segment 9 bases; nucleotides outside the gene matches: 4. CDR1 SEHNR and CDR2 FQNEAQ come from the germline V gene (reference sequence). The CDR3 is made up of 12 amino acids.